A single sample gave rise to the 10 T cell receptor beta chains below, sequenced in a study of T-cell memory formation after mild COVID-19. Each CDR3 protein is one row after TCRdb ran MiXCR on the 5' RACE reads. The table includes a few hundred thousand distinct CDR3 sequences, roughly 15% detected once. Source material: PBMCs or a T cell subset sorted from them (not recorded which). These receptors came from a man in his late teens or twenties who had mild COVID-19 (a few samples of this study predate the infection). Cell type and time point are not known.

The chain employs TRBV29-1 and TRBJ2-7; D call uncertain. The V end lost 6 bases, the J end lost 3 bases, and 15 bases lay between the germline ends. Looked up from germline, CDR1 is SQVTM and CDR2 is ANQGSEA. The CDR3 extends over 13 amino acids. In DNA, the CDR3 is TGCAGCGTCCTCGAGCAGTCGGGCTACGAGCAGTACTTC. Translating it yields CSVLEQSGYEQYF.

The gene calls are TRBV9 and TRBJ1-2; no clear D gene. This CDR3 contains 15 residues. Germline lookup yields CDR1 SGDLS and CDR2 YYNGEE. V lost 4 bases to trimming and J lost 0 bases, with 13 bases between them. The CDR3 coding sequence is TGTGCCAGCAGCCCAGCGGGTCCCGCTAACTATGGCTACACCTTC. This encodes CASSPAGPANYGYTF. The full variable domain, rest sourced from reference TRBV9 and TRBJ1-2, is DSGVTQTPKHLITATGQRVTLRCSPRSGDLSVYWYQQSLDQGLQFLIQYYNGEERAKGNILERFSAQQFPDLHSELNLSSLELGDSALYFCASSPAGPANYGYTFGSGTRLTVV.

This clonotype came up a few times. The chain links TRBV7-2 to TRBJ2-7, with 8 bases lining up with TRBD1. CDR1 is SGHTA, CDR2 FQGNSA, per germline. The CDR3 is 14 amino acids. V was clipped by 3 bases and J by 3 bases; unmatched bases: 4. DNA for the CDR3: TGTGCCAGCAGCTTTCAGGGGGCGGTCTACGAGCAGTACTTC. This translates into CASSFQGAVYEQYF.

In nucleotides, the CDR3 is TGTGCCAGCACGTGGATGGAAGGGGATAATGAGCAGTTCTTC. Translation gives CASTWMEGDNEQFF. The rearrangement links TRBV6-5 to TRBJ2-1; D may be TRBD1 (5 bases). V lost 7 bases to trimming and J lost 7 bases, with 17 bases between them. CDR3 length: 14 amino acids. CDR1 and CDR2 (germline): MNHEY, SVGAGI.

This sequence joins TRBV7-9 and TRBJ2-5; 10 bases map to TRBD2. From germline, CDR1 is SEHNR and CDR2 FQNEAQ (reference sequence). There are 15 residues in the CDR3. The V gene end was trimmed by 8 bases and the J gene end by 2 bases; junction bases not matched to a gene: 8. CDR3 bases: TGTGCCAGCGGCAGCGGGGGGGCATCTCAAGAGACCCAGTACTTC. This codes for CASGSGGASQETQYF.

A few counts support this clonotype. The chain is built from TRBV6-5 and TRBJ2-6; a weak D match, TRBD2 (5 bases). V was cut by 2 bases and J by 4 bases, with 9 bases left in between. Looked up from germline, CDR1 is MNHEY and CDR2 is SVGAGI. This CDR3 is 15 amino acids long. For the CDR3, the DNA is TGTGCCAGCAGTTACAACGGACTCGGGGCCAACGTCCTGACTTTC. Its protein product is CASSYNGLGANVLTF.

Turning to this clonotype: A much more abundant neighbour one base away suggests this may be a read error. The genes are TRBV4-3 and TRBJ2-5; D is uncertain. V shed 1 base and J shed 5 bases, with 8 bases lying between them. The CDR3 length is 13 residues. From germline, CDR1 is LGHNA and CDR2 YSLEER. The CDR3: CASSQGNGETQYF. DNA for the CDR3: TGCGCCAGCAGCCAAGGTAATGGGGAGACCCAGTACTTC.

The CDR3 spells CSASDLGQLYGYTF. The CDR3 DNA follows: TGCAGTGCTAGTGACCTGGGACAGCTTTATGGCTACACCTTC. The rearrangement links TRBV20-1 to TRBJ1-2; 7 positions match TRBD1. This CDR3 has 14 amino acids. Germline V gene sequence: CDR1 DFQATT, CDR2 SNEGSKA (reference sequence). After removal of 3 bases from V and 5 bases from J, the junction contained 9 bases not matched to a gene.

This clonotype has a handful of counts. The chain is built from TRBV4-3 and TRBJ2-2; D possibly uses TRBD1 or TRBD2 (5 bases each). Germline loops: CDR1 LGHNA, CDR2 YSLEER. Trimming took 1 base from V and 7 from J, leaving 13 bases between them. The CDR3 is 15 amino acids. CDR3: CASSQARAGGGELFF. The CDR3, as DNA: TGCGCCAGCAGCCAAGCGAGGGCTGGGGGCGGGGAGCTGTTTTTT.

The chain carries TRBV9 and TRBJ1-1; TRBD1 agrees at 7 bases. V gave up 3 bases and J gave up 3 bases; unmatched junction bases: 5. Germline CDR1 reads SGDLS; CDR2 reads YYNGEE. This CDR3 contains 14 residues. The DNA for the CDR3 is TGTGCCAGCAGCGCAGGGGGGATGCACACTGAAGCTTTCTTT. The encoded protein is CASSAGGMHTEAFF.